This T cell receptor beta chain was sequenced for a study of T cell repertoires in cytomegalovirus infection. Study context: Public TCR beta signatures marked donors with CMV infection and the matching HLA.

This clonotype was counted a single time. TCRdb used MiXCR to reprocess the reads, holding one entry per CDR3 protein. Found here are around 740,000 distinct CDR3 sequences, roughly a third of them singletons; the top ten hold roughly 2.9%. V shed 5 bases and J shed 4 bases, with 14 bases lying between them. CDR1 DFQATT and CDR2 SNEGSKA come from the germline V gene (reference sequence). This CDR3 is 13 amino acids long. Sequenced input: PBMCs. V is TRBV20-1 and J is TRBJ1-1, with D uncertain. The origin of this receptor is a human donor in good health (CMV status not recorded). Some clones in this sample may be carry-over from other donors' samples. CDR3 nucleotide sequence: TGCAGTGCTTCGAGTACTATGAGCACTGAAGCTTTCTTT. Protein: CSASSTMSTEAFF.